One and the same sample provided the 15 T cell receptor beta chains below, sequenced in a study of blood T cell repertoires in COVID-19. Clones were read by immunoSEQ multiplex PCR, and TCRdb kept only the in-frame ones, dropping some. Found here are 240,000 or so clones, 75% to 85% of them singletons; the top ten hold 12%. Input material: peripheral blood. These receptors all come from an older woman with active or convalescent COVID-19.

J is TRBJ2-5 and V is TRBV3-1 (or the pseudogene TRBV3-2); no reliable D call. The CDR3 extends over 15 amino acids. Germline loops: CDR1 LGHDT, CDR2 YNNKEL (reference sequence). The germline V and J ends were trimmed by 1 base and 7 bases, with 16 bases remaining between them. The CDR3 sequence is CASSQGSFNFPTQYF. The CDR3 coding sequence is TGTGCCAGCAGCCAAGGCTCCTTTAACTTCCCGACCCAGTACTTC.

The table lists this clone with a count of one. This chain connects TRBV5-6 to TRBJ1-6; D is ambiguous. Per germline, CDR1 SGHDT and CDR2 YYEEEE. V dropped 1 base and J dropped 9 bases, with 17 bases sitting between them. This CDR3 spans 16 amino acids. The CDR3 spells CASSLSTASQGSPLHF. The CDR3 DNA is TGTGCCAGCAGCTTGTCGACCGCTAGCCAAGGTTCACCCCTCCACTTT.

The V call is TRBV5-4, the J call TRBJ2-2, with 9 nucleotides matching TRBD1. CDR1 is SGHNT, CDR2 YYREEE, per germline (reference sequence). The ends lost 3 bases at V and 5 bases at J; junction bases unmatched: 8. The CDR3 extends over 16 amino acids. As DNA, the CDR3 is TGTGCCAGCAGCTATCCGGGACAGGGTTGGACCGGGGAGCTGTTTTTT. Amino acid sequence: CASSYPGQGWTGELFF.

The chain uses TRBV2 and TRBJ1-5; D gene uncertain. Deletions cut 7 bases from V and 2 bases from J, with 15 bases between. Germline lookup yields CDR1 SNHLY and CDR2 FYNNEI. The CDR3 has 15 residues. CDR3 coding DNA: TGTGCCAGCACCACCGGGAGCGGGGGCAATCAGCCCCAGCATTTT. Its protein is CASTTGSGGNQPQHF.

The chain employs TRBV6-5 and TRBJ1-2, with a weak D call TRBD1 (5 bases). Germline V lookup: CDR1 MNHEY, CDR2 SVGAGI. Trimming cost V 7 bases and J 8 bases, with 20 bases left between them. The CDR3 is 14 residues long. The DNA of the CDR3 is TGTGCCAGCACCCCATCCGGGGCGGGGATGGGCTACACCTTC. It is translated as CASTPSGAGMGYTF.

The chain employs TRBV4-1 and TRBJ1-2; D is perhaps TRBD1 (5 bases). Looked up from germline, CDR1 is MGHRA and CDR2 is YSYEKL. V shed 1 base and J shed 5 bases, with 20 bases lying between them. The CDR3 extends over 17 amino acids. The CDR3 here is CASSQAETDIAGYGYTF. For the CDR3, the DNA is TGCGCCAGCAGCCAAGCGGAGACGGACATAGCGGGATATGGCTACACCTTC.

The chain has TRBV7-8 and TRBJ1-1; D possibly corresponds to TRBD1 (5 bases). CDR3 length: 15 amino acids. V lost 5 bases, J lost 4 bases, and 17 bases lay in between. CDR1 is SGHVS and CDR2 is FQNEAQ in the germline V gene. CDR3: CASSPERQRTTEAFF. The CDR3 region has the DNA TGTGCCAGCAGCCCAGAGCGACAGAGGACCACTGAAGCTTTCTTT.

The chain has TRBV6-2 or TRBV6-3 and TRBJ2-3; 10 nucleotides align to TRBD2. Trimming cost V 2 bases and J 0 bases; bases outside gene matches: 2. The CDR3 sequence is 16 residues long. Germline CDR1 reads MNHEY; CDR2 reads SVGEGT. The CDR3 coding sequence is TGTGCCAGCAGTTACGGGGGACTAGCGAGCACAGATACGCAGTATTTT. Encoded protein: CASSYGGLASTDTQYF.

The gene calls are TRBV9 and TRBJ1-1; D gene ambiguous. The CDR3 covers 14 residues. V lost 1 base and J 0 bases, leaving 7 bases between the germline ends. Germline V lookup: CDR1 SGDLS, CDR2 YYNGEE. CDR3 amino acids: CASSVSRVNTEAFF. The DNA for the CDR3 is TGTGCCAGCAGCGTAAGTCGGGTGAACACTGAAGCTTTCTTT.

The chain employs TRBV7-9 and TRBJ2-1, with a tentative D call TRBD1 (6 bases). Germline loops: CDR1 SEHNR, CDR2 FQNEAQ (reference sequence). V was pared by 4 bases and J by 9 bases, with 22 bases between. CDR3 size: 16 residues. The CDR3 DNA sequence: TGTGCCAGCAGCTACCCAAGGGGGTGGGAACAATCTGAGCAGTTCTTC. It codes for CASSYPRGWEQSEQFF.

DNA of the CDR3: TGCGCCAGCAGCACCCGGGACAGGGGGCGGAGCACTGAAGCTTTCTTT. This codes for CASSTRDRGRSTEAFF. V usage is TRBV5-1 and J usage is TRBJ1-1; 12 nucleotides agree with TRBD1. Germline values: CDR1 SGHRS, CDR2 YFSETQ. Trimming cost V 4 bases and J 4 bases; bases outside gene matches: 8. This CDR3 spans 16 amino acids.

V is TRBV6-6 and J is TRBJ1-2; D unresolved. This CDR3 is built from 11 residues. V was shortened by 10 bases and J by 5 bases, with 11 bases between the two germline ends. The germline V gene has CDR1 MNHNY and CDR2 SVGAGI (reference sequence). The CDR3 loop is CATERSYGYTF. The CDR3 nucleotides are TGTGCCACCGAGCGGAGTTATGGCTACACCTTC.

The rearrangement uses TRBV7-3 and TRBJ2-7; TRBD2 aligns across 8 bases. Germline V gene lookup returns CDR1 SGHTA and CDR2 FQGTGA. Trimming took 5 bases from V and 5 from J; bases not matched to a gene: 8. The CDR3 loop spans 14 amino acids. DNA for the CDR3: TGTGCCAGCAGCCGGGAGGGAGGGTTCGACGAGCAGTACTTC. It is translated as CASSREGGFDEQYF.

The rearrangement joins TRBV29-1 to TRBJ2-1, with D perhaps matching TRBD1 (6 bases). The germline V and J ends were trimmed by 8 bases and 12 bases, with 29 bases remaining between them. Germline CDR1 and CDR2: SQVTM and ANQGSEA. The CDR3 runs to 15 residues. The CDR3 loop is CSILSRWDTLVGQFF. The CDR3 DNA follows: TGCAGCATCCTGAGCCGGTGGGACACATTAGTAGGGCAGTTCTTC.

V gene TRBV7-2 combines with J gene TRBJ2-3; possible D gene TRBD1, 6 bases. Per the germline V gene, CDR1 is SGHTA and CDR2 is FQGNSA. The CDR3 totals 13 residues. With 4 bases removed from V and 9 bases from J, the gap between germline ends came to 14 bases. The CDR3 bases are TGTGCCAGCAGCTCCGGACAGATGGAAACGCAGTATTTT. Translating it yields CASSSGQMETQYF.